This T cell receptor beta chain appears in the sequencing data of a study of CD8+CD57+ T cells in acquired aplastic anemia. Study at large: The sorted CD4+ and CD8+ cells yielded an average around 3 ug of DNA. Whole-study results and caveats: The study found no significant CD8+ Simpson's diversity difference between patients and controls. Between patients and controls, roughly 29 CD8+ CDR3 sequences were found in common.

The CDR3 is 17 residues long. Germline V gives CDR1 ENHRY, CDR2 SYGVKD. V was trimmed by 3 bases and J by 2 bases, leaving 17 bases between them. CD8+CD57+ cell expansion, shown by flow cytometry, had occurred in the patients selected for sequencing. The cohort consisted entirely of patients having severe acquired aplastic anemia. TCR beta VDJ and CDR3 profiles were obtained from a genomic DNA template. In TCRdb, the reads were re-called with MiXCR into one record per CDR3 protein. The sample has approximately 170,000 distinct CDR3 sequences; approximately 44% are singletons. This clonotype was seen many times. The antigen remains undetermined.

The sequenced sample was sorted CD4+, CD8+, or CD8+CD57+ T cells (not recorded which) from PBMCs. The TCR sequence derives from a human donor with aplastic anemia. This rearrangement joins TRBV10-3 to TRBJ1-3; a weak D match, TRBD1 (5 bases). The CDR3 DNA reads as TGTGCCATCAGTGATGAGTCATCGGGGCGGCCTGGAAACACCATATATTTT. Protein: CAISDESSGRPGNTIYF.